The clone carrying this TCR beta chain was observed a few times. Its antigen remains unknown. V was pared by 4 bases and J by 7 bases, with 8 bases of the junction left unmatched. The CDR3 spans 14 residues. CDR1 and CDR2 (germline): SGHNT, YYREEE (reference sequence). The table came from immunoSEQ multiplex PCR; TCRdb's copy has only in-frame clones and leaves some out. The sample holds 85,000 to 130,000 clones; about 91% are singletons and the top ten take around 0.7%. These data are taken from a study of siplizumab effects on memory and regulatory T cells. Findings and caveats of the study: Naive T cells, seemingly more diverse than memory cells, seemed major alloresponse contributors.

The chain has TRBV5-4 and TRBJ2-7; TRBD1 agrees at 10 bases. Material: Tregs sorted from blood. This TCR derives from a human donor in good health. CDR3 in amino acids: CASSIRQGAREQYF. CDR3 sequence (DNA): TGTGCCAGCAGCATTAGACAGGGGGCGCGGGAGCAGTACTTC.